This passage covers 3 T cell receptor beta chains from one sample sequenced in a study of CD8 T cells in ankylosing spondylitis. No antigen is known for these receptors. General observations from the study: One TCR beta motif, made up of 7 or 8 highly homologous variants, appeared characteristic of ankylosing spondylitis blood.

TCRdb re-called the 5' RACE reads with MiXCR, one entry per CDR3 protein. Among approximately 550,000 distinct CDR3 sequences, 12% were seen once, and the ten largest hold nearly 7%. Input material: blood, either unsorted or a sorted T cell fraction (not recorded which). The receptors shown here come from a male donor with ankylosing spondylitis.

This clonotype has a count of ten or more. The chain combines TRBV5-1 with TRBJ2-3; TRBD1 matches 7 bases. Germline V gene data show CDR1 as SGHRS and CDR2 as YFSETQ. The length of the CDR3 is 15 residues. J gave up 3 bases and V 0 bases, and 4 bases lay outside the gene matches. This chain's CDR3 is CASSLEGGYTDTQYF. Written as DNA, the CDR3 is TGCGCCAGCAGCTTGGAAGGGGGCTATACAGATACGCAGTATTTT.

The chain has TRBV11-2 and TRBJ2-3, with 9 nucleotides matching TRBD2. Germline values: CDR1 SGHAT, CDR2 FQNNGV. This CDR3 has 15 residues. V trimming: 5 bases; J trimming: 5 bases; junction bases outside the gene matches: 8. The DNA of the CDR3 is TGTGCCAGCAGCCCCCATGGCGGGAGGGGAGATACGCAGTATTTT. Encoded protein: CASSPHGGRGDTQYF.

This clonotype was seen at least ten times. V and J are TRBV20-1 and TRBJ1-5, with D possibly matching TRBD1 (5 bases). V lost 0 bases and J lost 5, with 17 bases in between. The CDR3 length is 16 residues. The germline gives CDR1 DFQATT, CDR2 SNEGSKA (reference sequence). CDR3 DNA sequence: TGCAGTGCTAGAGATCCCGGGGGGGTCGAGGATCAGCCCCAGCATTTT. Translated, it gives CSARDPGGVEDQPQHF.